One and the same sample provided the 25 T cell receptor beta chains below, sequenced in a study of T-cell reconstitution after alpha-beta-depleted transplantation in children. Unique molecular identifiers were incorporated during preparation of the TCRbeta library. TCRdb reanalysed the PCR reads using MiXCR and keeps one entry per CDR3 protein. The sample shows over 150,000 distinct CDR3 sequences, approximately 15% of them seen only once. Sample: PBMCs from the stem cell graft donor, taken from the stem cell graft. Every receptor here comes from a human donor who donated a stem cell graft to a child with acute lymphoblastic leukemia.

CDR3 DNA sequence: TGTGCCAGCTCACCACTTGCCGGGCAGACGAGCTCCTACAATGAGCAGTTCTTC. This gives the protein CASSPLAGQTSSYNEQFF. V gene TRBV18 combines with J gene TRBJ2-1; no reliable D call. This CDR3 region has 18 residues. Germline V gene sequence: CDR1 KGHSH, CDR2 LQKENI. V was trimmed by 1 base and J by 0 bases, leaving 16 bases between them.

This clonotype has ten or more counts. DNA of the CDR3: TGCAGCGTTGTGATTTGGGCGGGTTACGAGCAGTACTTC. Amino acids: CSVVIWAGYEQYF. V and J are TRBV29-1 and TRBJ2-7, with D maybe TRBD2 (5 bases). Germline CDR1 reads SQVTM; CDR2 reads ANQGSEA. The germline V and J ends were trimmed by 4 bases and 4 bases, with 14 bases remaining between them. The CDR3 has 13 amino acids.

The chain recombines TRBV23-1 with TRBJ2-7; 11 nucleotides line up with TRBD1. TRBV23-1 is placed among ORFs of uncertain function. Trimming took 3 bases from V and 2 from J; bases not matched to a gene: 0. The CDR3 totals 14 residues. CDR3 region: CASSQGQGAYEQYF. In DNA, the CDR3 is TGCGCCAGCAGTCAGGGACAGGGGGCCTACGAGCAGTACTTC.

This clonotype was recorded a few times. V and J are TRBV12-3 or TRBV12-4 and TRBJ1-2; D call uncertain. The CDR3 spans 12 residues. The V and J ends lost 8 bases and 5 bases respectively, with 12 bases between them. CDR3 nucleotides: TGTGCCAGCGGTCCGCAGCGGTATGGCTACACCTTC. Its protein is CASGPQRYGYTF.

CDR3 nucleotides: TGTGCCAGCACCGACGACACTCCGGGATCCTATGGCTACACCTTC. Protein product: CASTDDTPGSYGYTF. The gene calls are TRBV6-1 and TRBJ1-2, with D uncertain. CDR1 and CDR2 (germline): MNHNS, SASEGT. This CDR3 has 15 residues. The germline V and J ends were trimmed by 7 bases and 4 bases, with 19 bases remaining between them.

This clonotype was detected ten times or more. V is TRBV5-1 and J is TRBJ1-1; perhaps TRBD1 as D (5 bases). This CDR3 is built from 14 residues. In germline, CDR1 is SGHRS, CDR2 YFSETQ. V dropped 0 bases and J dropped 1 base, with 7 bases sitting between them. The CDR3: CASSLDQGNTEAFF. The DNA for the CDR3 is TGCGCCAGCAGCTTGGACCAGGGGAACACTGAAGCTTTCTTT.

The chain couples TRBV5-4 to TRBJ2-2; D is undetermined. Germline assignment: CDR1 SGHNT and CDR2 YYREEE (reference sequence). Trimming left V 1 base short and J 1 base short, with 8 bases between. The CDR3 is 15 residues long. The CDR3 spells CASSLYGLNTGELFF. The CDR3 region has the DNA TGTGCCAGCAGCTTGTATGGCCTGAACACCGGGGAGCTGTTTTTT.

The rearrangement links TRBV11-3 to TRBJ2-5; perhaps TRBD1 as D (5 bases). CDR1 and CDR2 (germline): SGHNT, YENEEA. V lost 5 bases, J lost 1 base, and 20 bases lay in between. The CDR3 extends over 17 amino acids. The CDR3 DNA reads as TGTGCCAGCAGCCGGCGAGTCTTAGACAGCACCCAAGAGACCCAGTACTTC. Its protein product is CASSRRVLDSTQETQYF.

This clonotype occurred once. A read error is possible here, since a much larger clone lies one base away. The chain has TRBV25-1 and TRBJ2-3; D call uncertain. Germline values: CDR1 MGHDK, CDR2 SYGVNS. The CDR3 covers 15 residues. The CDR3 region has the DNA TGTGCCAGCAGCGCCCGACACATTTTAAGAGATATGCAGTATTTT. This codes for CASSARHILRDMQYF.

In DNA form, the CDR3 reads TGTGCCAGTAGTAAGGCAGTCACCTTCTCCTACGAGCAGTACTTC. Translation: CASSKAVTFSYEQYF. This chain connects TRBV19 to TRBJ2-7; D uncertain. Germline CDR1 reads LNHDA; CDR2 reads SQIVND (reference sequence). The CDR3 is 15 residues long. V was clipped by 4 bases and J by 0 bases, with 13 bases between them.

The rearrangement uses TRBV19 and TRBJ2-1, with TRBD2 matching over 14 bases. CDR3 length equals 13 residues. Unmatched junction bases numbered 6, after V lost 5 bases and J lost 15 bases. Germline CDR1 reads LNHDA; CDR2 reads SQIVND (reference sequence). CDR3 region: CASSSTGLAGVFF. The CDR3 DNA follows: TGTGCCAGTAGTTCTACGGGACTAGCGGGAGTGTTCTTC.

In this sample, this clonotype turned up many times. The chain recombines TRBV5-1 with TRBJ2-6; 8 bases are a match to TRBD2. The V and J ends lost 2 bases and 0 bases, in that order; junction bases with no gene match: 7. This CDR3 is 18 amino acids long. Germline assignment: CDR1 SGHRS and CDR2 YFSETQ. The CDR3 nucleotides read TGCGCCAGCAGCTTTTTGGCGGGAGGTTCCTCTGGGGCCAACGTCCTGACTTTC. Residues: CASSFLAGGSSGANVLTF.

The table lists this clonotype with many counts. The genes are TRBV20-1 and TRBJ2-3; 7 bases map to TRBD2. CDR3 length: 14 residues. The germline gives CDR1 DFQATT, CDR2 SNEGSKA (reference sequence). The trim removed 5 bases at V and 0 bases at J, leaving 5 bases unmatched. CDR3 DNA: TGCAGTGCTTTCCCTAGCGGTAGCACAGATACGCAGTATTTT. Residues: CSAFPSGSTDTQYF.

This clonotype was seen repeatedly, ten times or more. The gene calls are TRBV5-1 and TRBJ2-7, with 10 bases matching TRBD2. V lost 3 bases to trimming and J lost 1 base; unmatched junction nucleotides: 10. CDR1 is SGHRS and CDR2 is YFSETQ in the germline V gene. CDR3 size: 17 residues. CDR3 sequence (DNA): TGCGCCAGCAGCTCTGTCTCGAGCGGGAGGGGGTCCTACGAGCAGTACTTC. It yields the protein CASSSVSSGRGSYEQYF.

This clonotype appeared many times. The chain links TRBV29-1 to TRBJ1-1; 7 bases agree with TRBD1. CDR3 size: 13 residues. V gave up 4 bases and J gave up 1 base; unmatched junction bases: 3. The V gene's germline CDR1 is SQVTM and CDR2 ANQGSEA. In nucleotides, the CDR3 is TGCAGCGTTGGACAGGGAGAGAACACTGAAGCTTTCTTT. Translating gives CSVGQGENTEAFF.

In this sample, this clonotype turned up many times. The chain employs TRBV29-1 and TRBJ2-3, with TRBD1 identical over 8 bases. The V segment lost 7 bases and the J segment 3 bases; nucleotides outside the gene matches: 9. Germline lookup yields CDR1 SQVTM and CDR2 ANQGSEA. The CDR3 has 14 amino acids. In DNA form, the CDR3 reads TGCAGCGCCCCAGGACAGGGTATGACAGATACGCAGTATTTT. It codes for CSAPGQGMTDTQYF.

This clonotype was counted ten times or more. The rearrangement links TRBV6-5 to TRBJ1-5; D is possibly TRBD1 (5 bases). The V gene's germline CDR1 is MNHEY and CDR2 SVGAGI. V lost 0 bases, J lost 2 bases, and 8 bases lay in between. The length of the CDR3 is 15 residues. CDR3 nucleotides: TGTGCCAGCAGTTACTCGGGGGGTGGCAATCAGCCCCAGCATTTT. Amino acids: CASSYSGGGNQPQHF.

In this sample, this clonotype turned up many times. This chain connects TRBV20-1 to TRBJ1-2, with 11 bases lining up with TRBD1. Germline trimming cut 6 bases from V and 7 bases from J; bases unmatched to any gene: 10. Looked up from germline, CDR1 is DFQATT and CDR2 is SNEGSKA (reference sequence). CDR3 length equals 14 residues. As DNA, the CDR3 is TGCAGTGCCACGGTGGGGACAGGGGGAAGTGGCTACACCTTC. This encodes CSATVGTGGSGYTF.

This clonotype showed up just a few times. CDR3 region: CSAPEGTGGMSEQYF. In DNA, the CDR3 is TGCAGTGCCCCTGAAGGGACAGGGGGGATGAGCGAGCAGTACTTC. The chain recombines TRBV20-1 with TRBJ2-7, with TRBD1 identical over 11 bases. The CDR3 contains 15 residues. V shed 6 bases and J 6 bases; nucleotides not matched to a gene: 13. Germline loops: CDR1 DFQATT, CDR2 SNEGSKA (reference sequence).

This clonotype occurred many times. The rearrangement links TRBV11-2 to TRBJ2-7, with D tentatively TRBD2 (6 bases). The CDR3 is 15 amino acids. V was pared by 7 bases and J by 2 bases, with 18 bases between. Germline V CDR1 and CDR2: SGHAT, FQNNGV. Here the CDR3 reads CASTPVGGRAYEQYF. As DNA, the CDR3 is TGTGCCAGCACCCCCGTGGGGGGTAGGGCCTACGAGCAGTACTTC.

At least ten counts were recorded for this clonotype. The rearrangement joins TRBV20-1 to TRBJ2-1, with a possible D match to TRBD2 (6 bases). V was clipped by 6 bases and J by 10 bases, with 16 bases between them. Germline assignment: CDR1 DFQATT and CDR2 SNEGSKA (reference sequence). The CDR3 has 12 residues. The CDR3, as DNA: TGCAGTGCCCCTCTCACTAGCTCGGAGCAGTTCTTC. It yields the protein CSAPLTSSEQFF.

This clonotype was counted at least ten times. The chain joins TRBV5-1 to TRBJ2-3; D possibly corresponds to TRBD2 (6 bases). The CDR3 runs to 15 residues. CDR1 SGHRS and CDR2 YFSETQ come from the germline V gene. The V end lost 4 bases, the J end lost 0 bases, and 12 bases lay between the germline ends. CDR3 coding DNA: TGCGCCAGCAGCCCAGATAGCGGTAGCACAGATACGCAGTATTTT. Encoded protein: CASSPDSGSTDTQYF.

This clonotype was observed many times. The chain uses TRBV20-1 and TRBJ2-2; D remains ambiguous. V gave up 0 bases and J gave up 3 bases, with 5 bases separating them. CDR3 length: 13 residues. The V gene's germline CDR1 is DFQATT and CDR2 SNEGSKA (reference sequence). For the CDR3, the DNA is TGCAGTGCTAGAGATACGGACACCGGGGAGCTGTTTTTT. Translating gives CSARDTDTGELFF.

This clonotype was recorded many times. The rearrangement links TRBV13 to TRBJ1-5; possible D gene TRBD1, 6 bases. CDR3 size: 15 residues. Germline CDR1 is PRHDT and CDR2 is FYEKMQ (reference sequence). Trimming cost V 3 bases and J 1 base, with 10 bases left between them. The CDR3: CASSFGGSSNQPQHF. CDR3 coding DNA: TGTGCCAGCAGCTTCGGGGGCTCGAGCAATCAGCCCCAGCATTTT.

This clonotype was seen at least ten times. The genes are TRBV7-2 and TRBJ2-1, with TRBD2 matching 7 bases. Trimming at V came to 4 bases and at J to 6 bases, leaving 9 bases not matched to a gene. CDR3 length equals 15 residues. Germline lookup yields CDR1 SGHTA and CDR2 FQGNSA. The chain's CDR3 is CASSSRTRTLNEQFF. CDR3 DNA sequence: TGTGCCAGCAGCTCGAGGACTAGAACCCTCAATGAGCAGTTCTTC.